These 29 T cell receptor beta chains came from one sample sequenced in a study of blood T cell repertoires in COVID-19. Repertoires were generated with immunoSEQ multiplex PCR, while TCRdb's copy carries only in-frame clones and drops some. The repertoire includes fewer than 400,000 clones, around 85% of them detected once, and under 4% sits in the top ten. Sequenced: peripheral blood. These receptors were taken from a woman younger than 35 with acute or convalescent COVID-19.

The CDR3 DNA follows: TGTGCCAGCAGCTGGGGGACAGGGGACTACGAGCAGTACTTC. It yields the protein CASSWGTGDYEQYF. The chain uses TRBV5-4 and TRBJ2-7; 10 bases map to TRBD1. Germline V gene data show CDR1 as SGHNT and CDR2 as YYREEE (reference sequence). With 3 bases clipped from V and 3 bases from J, the junction kept 3 bases outside the gene matches. The CDR3 has 14 residues.

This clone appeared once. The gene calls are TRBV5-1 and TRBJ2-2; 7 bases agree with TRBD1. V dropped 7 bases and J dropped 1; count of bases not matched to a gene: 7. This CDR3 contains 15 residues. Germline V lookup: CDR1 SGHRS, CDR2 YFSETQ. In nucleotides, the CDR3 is TGCGCCAGCCGCCCGGCAGGGGGGAACACCGGGGAGCTGTTTTTT. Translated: CASRPAGGNTGELFF.

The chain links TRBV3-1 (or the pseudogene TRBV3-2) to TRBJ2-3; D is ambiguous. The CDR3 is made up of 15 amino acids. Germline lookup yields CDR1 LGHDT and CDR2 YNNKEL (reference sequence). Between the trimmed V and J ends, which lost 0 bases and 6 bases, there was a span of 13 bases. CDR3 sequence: CASSQDSRPPDTQYF. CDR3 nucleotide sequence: TGTGCCAGCAGCCAAGATAGCCGGCCGCCGGATACGCAGTATTTT.

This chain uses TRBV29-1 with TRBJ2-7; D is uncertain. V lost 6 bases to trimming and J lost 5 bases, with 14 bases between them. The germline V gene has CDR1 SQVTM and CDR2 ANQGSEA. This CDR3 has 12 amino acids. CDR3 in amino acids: CSVRVRENEQYF. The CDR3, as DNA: TGCAGCGTAAGAGTGCGAGAGAACGAGCAGTACTTC.

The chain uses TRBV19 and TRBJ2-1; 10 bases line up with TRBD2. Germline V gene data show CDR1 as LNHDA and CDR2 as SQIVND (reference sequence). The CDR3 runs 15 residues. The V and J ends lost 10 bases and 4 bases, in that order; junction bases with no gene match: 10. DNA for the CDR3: TGTGCCACCCTTCCCCTAGCGGGGGATTACAATGAGCAGTTCTTC. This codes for CATLPLAGDYNEQFF.

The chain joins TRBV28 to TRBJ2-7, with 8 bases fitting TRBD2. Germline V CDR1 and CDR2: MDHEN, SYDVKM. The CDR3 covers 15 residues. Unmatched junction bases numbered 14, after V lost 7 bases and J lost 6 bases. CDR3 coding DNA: TGTGCCAGCATCCCGAGGGGACTAGAGAGTCTCGAGCAGTACTTC. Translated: CASIPRGLESLEQYF.

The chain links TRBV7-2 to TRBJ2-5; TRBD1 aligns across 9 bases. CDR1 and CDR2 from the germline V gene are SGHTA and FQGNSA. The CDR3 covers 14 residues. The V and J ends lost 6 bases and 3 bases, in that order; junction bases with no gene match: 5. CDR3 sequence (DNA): TGTGCCAGCAGTCCGGACAGGGGCAAAGAGACCCAGTACTTC. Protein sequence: CASSPDRGKETQYF.

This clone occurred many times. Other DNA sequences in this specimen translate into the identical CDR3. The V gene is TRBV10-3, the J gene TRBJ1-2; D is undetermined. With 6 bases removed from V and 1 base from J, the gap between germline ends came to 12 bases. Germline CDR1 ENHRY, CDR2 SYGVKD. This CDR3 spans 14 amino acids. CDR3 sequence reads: CAIRRSNVNYGYTF. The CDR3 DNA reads TGTGCCATCAGGAGGAGCAACGTTAACTATGGCTACACCTTC.

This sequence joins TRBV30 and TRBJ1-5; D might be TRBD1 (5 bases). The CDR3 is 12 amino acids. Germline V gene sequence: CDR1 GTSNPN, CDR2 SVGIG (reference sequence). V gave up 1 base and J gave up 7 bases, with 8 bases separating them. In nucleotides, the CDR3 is TGTGCCTGGAGTGAGGGGTGGCAGCCCCAGCATTTT. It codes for CAWSEGWQPQHF.

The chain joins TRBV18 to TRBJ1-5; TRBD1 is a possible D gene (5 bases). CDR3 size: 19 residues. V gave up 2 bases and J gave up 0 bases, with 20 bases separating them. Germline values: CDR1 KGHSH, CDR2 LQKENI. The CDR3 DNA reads TGTGCCAGCTCACCAACCGCAGGGCCGTCCCCTTATAGCAATCAGCCCCAGCATTTT. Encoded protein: CASSPTAGPSPYSNQPQHF.

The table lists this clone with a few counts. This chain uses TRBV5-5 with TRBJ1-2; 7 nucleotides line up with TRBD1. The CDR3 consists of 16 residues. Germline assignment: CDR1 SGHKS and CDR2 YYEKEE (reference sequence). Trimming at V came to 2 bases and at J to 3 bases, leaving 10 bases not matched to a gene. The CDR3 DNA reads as TGTGCCAGCAGCTTTTTCTCATCAACAGGGGACTATGGCTACACCTTC. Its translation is CASSFFSSTGDYGYTF. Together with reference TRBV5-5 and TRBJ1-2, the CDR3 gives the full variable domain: DAGVTQSPTHLIKTRGQQVTLRCSPISGHKSVSWYQQVLGQGPQFIFQYYEKEERGRGNFPDRFSARQFPNYSSELNVNALLLGDSALYLCASSFFSSTGDYGYTFGSGTRLTVV.

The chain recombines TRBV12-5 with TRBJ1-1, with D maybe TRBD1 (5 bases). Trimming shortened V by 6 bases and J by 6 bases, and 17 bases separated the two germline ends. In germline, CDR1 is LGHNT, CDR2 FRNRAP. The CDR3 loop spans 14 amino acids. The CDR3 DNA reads TGTGCTAGTGGAAGCCAGGGTGGGGTGTCTGAAGCTTTCTTT. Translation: CASGSQGGVSEAFF. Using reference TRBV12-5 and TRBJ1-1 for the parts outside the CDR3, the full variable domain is DARVTQTPRHKVTEMGQEVTMRCQPILGHNTVFWYRQTMMQGLELLAYFRNRAPLDDSGMPKDRFSAEMPDATLATLKIQPSEPRDSAVYFCASGSQGGVSEAFFGQGTRLTVV.

The CDR3 bases are TGCGCCAGCAGCTTGGTGCAGGGCTCTGGGGCCAACGTCCTGACTTTC. Translated: CASSLVQGSGANVLTF. This chain joins TRBV5-1 and TRBJ2-6; the D gene is possibly TRBD1 (5 bases). Germline loops: CDR1 SGHRS, CDR2 YFSETQ. V lost 0 bases and J lost 0, with 7 bases in between. CDR3 size: 16 residues.

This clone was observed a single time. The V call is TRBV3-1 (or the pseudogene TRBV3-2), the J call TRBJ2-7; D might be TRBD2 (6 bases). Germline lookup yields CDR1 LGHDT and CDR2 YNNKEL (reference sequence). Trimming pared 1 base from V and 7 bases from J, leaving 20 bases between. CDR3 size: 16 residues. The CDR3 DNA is TGTGCCAGCAGCCAAGTTTACGGGAGTCCCTGGGGGGAGCAGTACTTC. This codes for CASSQVYGSPWGEQYF.

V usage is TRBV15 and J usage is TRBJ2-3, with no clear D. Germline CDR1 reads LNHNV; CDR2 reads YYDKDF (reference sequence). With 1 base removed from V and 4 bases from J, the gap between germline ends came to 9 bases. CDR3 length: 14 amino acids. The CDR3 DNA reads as TGTGCCACCAGCAGAGGGCAGTATCCAGATACGCAGTATTTT. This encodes CATSRGQYPDTQYF.

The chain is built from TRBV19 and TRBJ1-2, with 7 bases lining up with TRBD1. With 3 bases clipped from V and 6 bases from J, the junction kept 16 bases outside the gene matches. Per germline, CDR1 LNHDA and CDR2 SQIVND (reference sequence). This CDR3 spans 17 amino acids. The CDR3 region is CASSIRTGTSFRNGYTF. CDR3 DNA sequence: TGTGCCAGTAGTATCAGGACAGGCACTAGCTTCAGGAATGGCTACACCTTC.

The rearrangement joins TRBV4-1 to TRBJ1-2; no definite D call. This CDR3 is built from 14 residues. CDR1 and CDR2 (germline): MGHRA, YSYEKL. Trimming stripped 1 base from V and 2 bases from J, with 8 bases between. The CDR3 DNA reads TGCGCCAGCAGCCAAGTGGCGGAGAACTATGGCTACACCTTC. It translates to CASSQVAENYGYTF.

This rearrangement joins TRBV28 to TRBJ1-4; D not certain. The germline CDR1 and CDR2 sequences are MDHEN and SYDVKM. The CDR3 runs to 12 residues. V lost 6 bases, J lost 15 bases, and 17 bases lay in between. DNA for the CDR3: TGTGCCAGCAGCCCTGGCGGGGTATTGGTGTTTTTT. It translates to CASSPGGVLVFF.

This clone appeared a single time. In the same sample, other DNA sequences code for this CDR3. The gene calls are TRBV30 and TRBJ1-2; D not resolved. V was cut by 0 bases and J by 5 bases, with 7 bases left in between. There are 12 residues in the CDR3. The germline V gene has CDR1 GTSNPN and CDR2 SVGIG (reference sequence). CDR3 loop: CAWSVGGYGYTF. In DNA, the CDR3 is TGTGCCTGGAGTGTTGGAGGTTATGGCTACACCTTC.

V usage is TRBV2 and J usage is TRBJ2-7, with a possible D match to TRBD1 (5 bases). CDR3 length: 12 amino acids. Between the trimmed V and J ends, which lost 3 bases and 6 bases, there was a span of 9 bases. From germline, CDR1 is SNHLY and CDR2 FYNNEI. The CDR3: CASSDRVGEQYF. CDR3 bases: TGTGCCAGCAGTGACAGGGTAGGCGAGCAGTACTTC.

The CDR3 DNA reads TGTGCCAGCAGCTTGGTTGGACAGATGAACACTGAAGCTTTCTTT. Its protein is CASSLVGQMNTEAFF. The J gene is TRBJ1-1, the V gene TRBV5-6; D is perhaps TRBD1 (6 bases). The CDR3 covers 15 residues. CDR1 SGHDT and CDR2 YYEEEE come from the germline V gene. Trimming removed 0 bases from V and 0 bases from J, with 9 bases in between.

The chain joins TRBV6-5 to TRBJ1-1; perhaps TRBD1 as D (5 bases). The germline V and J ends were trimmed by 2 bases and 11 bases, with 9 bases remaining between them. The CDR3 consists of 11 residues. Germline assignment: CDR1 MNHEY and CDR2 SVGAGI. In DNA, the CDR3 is TGTGCCAGCAGTTACAAGGGGTTGGCTTTCTTT. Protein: CASSYKGLAFF.

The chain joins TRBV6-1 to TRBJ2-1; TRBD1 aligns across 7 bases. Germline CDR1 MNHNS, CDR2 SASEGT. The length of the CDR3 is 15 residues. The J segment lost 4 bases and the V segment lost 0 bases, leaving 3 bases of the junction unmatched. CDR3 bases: TGTGCCAGCAGTGAAGCGGGACAGCTTTACAATGAGCAGTTCTTC. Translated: CASSEAGQLYNEQFF.

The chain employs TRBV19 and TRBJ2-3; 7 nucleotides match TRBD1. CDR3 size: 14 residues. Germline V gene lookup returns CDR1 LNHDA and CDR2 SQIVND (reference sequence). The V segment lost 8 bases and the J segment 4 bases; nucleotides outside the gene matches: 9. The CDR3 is CASGQAGPADTQYF. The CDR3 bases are TGTGCCAGTGGACAGGCAGGACCAGCAGATACGCAGTATTTT. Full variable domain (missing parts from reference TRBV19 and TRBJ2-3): DGGITQSPKYLFRKEGQNVTLSCEQNLNHDAMYWYRQDPGQGLRLIYYSQIVNDFQKGDIAEGYSVSREKKESFPLTVTSAQKNPTAFYLCASGQAGPADTQYFGPGTRLTVL.

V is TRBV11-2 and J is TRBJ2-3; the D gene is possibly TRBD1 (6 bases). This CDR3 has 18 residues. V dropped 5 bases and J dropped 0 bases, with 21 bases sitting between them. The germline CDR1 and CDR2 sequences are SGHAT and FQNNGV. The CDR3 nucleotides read TGTGCCAGCAGCGCGAACAGGGAAGGAGATTATAGCACAGATACGCAGTATTTT. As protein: CASSANREGDYSTDTQYF.

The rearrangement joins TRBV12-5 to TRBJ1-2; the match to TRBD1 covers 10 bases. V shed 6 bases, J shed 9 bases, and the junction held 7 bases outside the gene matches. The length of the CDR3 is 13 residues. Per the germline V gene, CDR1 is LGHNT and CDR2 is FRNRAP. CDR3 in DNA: TGTGCTAGTGGCCGACAGGGGGCGGTTCGCTACACCTTC. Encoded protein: CASGRQGAVRYTF.

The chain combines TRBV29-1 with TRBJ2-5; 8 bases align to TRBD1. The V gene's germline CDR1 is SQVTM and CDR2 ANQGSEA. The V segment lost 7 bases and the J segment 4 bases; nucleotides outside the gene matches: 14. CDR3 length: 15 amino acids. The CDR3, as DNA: TGCAGCGCCGCGAGGCCGGAAGGACAGGGAGAGACCCAGTACTTC. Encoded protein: CSAARPEGQGETQYF.

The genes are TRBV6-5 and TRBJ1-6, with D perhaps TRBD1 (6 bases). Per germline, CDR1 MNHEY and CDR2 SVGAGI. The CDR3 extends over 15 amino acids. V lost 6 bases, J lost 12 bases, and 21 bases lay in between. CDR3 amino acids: CASSPGQRRVGPLHF. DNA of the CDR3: TGTGCCAGCAGCCCCGGACAGCGCCGGGTGGGACCCCTCCACTTT.

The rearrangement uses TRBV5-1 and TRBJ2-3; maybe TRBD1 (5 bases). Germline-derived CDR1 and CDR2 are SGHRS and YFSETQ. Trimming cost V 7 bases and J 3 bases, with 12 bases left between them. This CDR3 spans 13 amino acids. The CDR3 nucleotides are TGCGCCAGCGGAGAAGGGGTGACAGATACGCAGTATTTT. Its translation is CASGEGVTDTQYF.